This T cell receptor beta chain was sequenced in a study of blood T cell repertoires in COVID-19. Across the study: Acute and convalescent COVID-19 samples came from the United States, Italy and Spain. T cells, B-cell-depleted T cells, or PBMCs provided the cDNA or gDNA that served as material.

The CDR3 is 11 amino acids. Germline V gives CDR1 MDHEN, CDR2 SYDVKM. Trimming removed 5 bases at V and 3 bases at J, with 4 bases between. In the original analysis: Amplifying reference gene primers gave estimates of nucleated cell counts. Sequenced by immunoSEQ multiplex PCR; TCRdb stores in-frame clones only, minus some. The V and J calls and clone size are taken from that table; D and trimming were inferred from the DNA. This table has approximately 390,000 clones, around 89% appearing once. As to this clone: Distinct nucleotide sequences in the sample also encode this CDR3.

The chain has TRBV28 and TRBJ1-2; D ambiguous. This sequence originates from a man aged 18 to 35 with active or convalescent COVID-19. The specimen was peripheral blood. The CDR3 is CASSPDYGYTF. The CDR3 DNA sequence: TGTGCCAGCAGTCCCGACTATGGCTACACCTTC.